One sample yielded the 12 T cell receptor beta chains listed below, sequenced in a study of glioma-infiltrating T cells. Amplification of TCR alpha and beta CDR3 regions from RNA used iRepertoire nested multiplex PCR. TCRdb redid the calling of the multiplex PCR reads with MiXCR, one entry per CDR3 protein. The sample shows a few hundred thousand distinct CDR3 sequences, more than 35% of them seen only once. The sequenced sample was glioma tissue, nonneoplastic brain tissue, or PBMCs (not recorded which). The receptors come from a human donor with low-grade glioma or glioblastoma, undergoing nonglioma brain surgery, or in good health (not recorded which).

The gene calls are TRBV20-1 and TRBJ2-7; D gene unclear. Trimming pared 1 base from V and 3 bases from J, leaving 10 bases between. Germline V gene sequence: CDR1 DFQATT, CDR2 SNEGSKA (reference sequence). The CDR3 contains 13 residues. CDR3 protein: CSARAVKLYEQYF. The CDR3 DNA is TGCAGTGCTAGAGCCGTTAAACTCTACGAGCAGTACTTC.

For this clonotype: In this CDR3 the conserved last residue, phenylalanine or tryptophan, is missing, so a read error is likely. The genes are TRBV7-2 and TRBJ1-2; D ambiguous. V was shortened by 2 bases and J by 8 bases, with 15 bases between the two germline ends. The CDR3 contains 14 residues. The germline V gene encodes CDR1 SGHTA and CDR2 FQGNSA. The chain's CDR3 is CASSLISRIKGYTV. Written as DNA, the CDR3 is TGTGCCAGCAGCTTAATTTCCCGGATAAAAGGCTACACCGTC.

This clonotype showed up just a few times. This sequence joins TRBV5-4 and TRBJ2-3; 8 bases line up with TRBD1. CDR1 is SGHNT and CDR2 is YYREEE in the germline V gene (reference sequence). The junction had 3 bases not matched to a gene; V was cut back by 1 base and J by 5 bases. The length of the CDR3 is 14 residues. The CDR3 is CASSLQGAKDTQYF. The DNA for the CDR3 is TGTGCCAGCAGCTTGCAGGGGGCAAAAGATACGCAGTATTTT.

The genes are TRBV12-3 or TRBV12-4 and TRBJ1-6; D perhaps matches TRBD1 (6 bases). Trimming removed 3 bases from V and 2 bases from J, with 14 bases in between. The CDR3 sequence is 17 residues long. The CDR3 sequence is CASSLTRGPAYNSPLHF. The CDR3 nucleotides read TGTGCCAGCAGTTTGACGCGGGGGCCCGCCTATAATTCACCCCTCCACTTT.

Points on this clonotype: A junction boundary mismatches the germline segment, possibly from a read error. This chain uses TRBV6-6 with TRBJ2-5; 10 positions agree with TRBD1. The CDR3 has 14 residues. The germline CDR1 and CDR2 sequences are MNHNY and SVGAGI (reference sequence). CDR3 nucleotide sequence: TGTGCCATCAGTGGCGGACAGGGGGGGGAGACCCAGTACTTC. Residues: CAISGGQGGETQYF.

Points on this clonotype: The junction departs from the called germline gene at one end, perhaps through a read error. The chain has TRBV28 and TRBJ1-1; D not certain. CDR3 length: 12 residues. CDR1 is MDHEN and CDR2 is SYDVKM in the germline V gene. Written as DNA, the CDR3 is TGTGCCACCAGTGACCCGAACACTGAAGCTCTCTTT. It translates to CATSDPNTEALF.

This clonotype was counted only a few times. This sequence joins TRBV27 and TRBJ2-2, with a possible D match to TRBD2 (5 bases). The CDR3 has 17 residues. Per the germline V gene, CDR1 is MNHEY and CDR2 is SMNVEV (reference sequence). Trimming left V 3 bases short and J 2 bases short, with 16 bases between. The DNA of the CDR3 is TGTGCCAGCAGTTTCCTGTCGGCGGGTTCTAACACCGGGGAGCTGTTTTTT. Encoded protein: CASSFLSAGSNTGELFF.

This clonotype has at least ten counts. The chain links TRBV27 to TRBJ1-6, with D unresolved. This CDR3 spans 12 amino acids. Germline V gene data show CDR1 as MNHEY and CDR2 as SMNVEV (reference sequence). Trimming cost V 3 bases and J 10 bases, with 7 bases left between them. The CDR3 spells CASSFIRSPLHF. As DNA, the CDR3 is TGTGCCAGCAGTTTCATCAGGTCACCCCTCCACTTT.

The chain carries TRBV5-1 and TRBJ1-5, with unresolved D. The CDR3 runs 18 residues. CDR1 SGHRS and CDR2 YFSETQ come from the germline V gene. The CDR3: CVSSQVGTAGYSNQPQHF. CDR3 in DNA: TGCGTTAGCAGCCAAGTAGGAACCGCCGGATATAGCAATCAGCCCCAGCATTTT.

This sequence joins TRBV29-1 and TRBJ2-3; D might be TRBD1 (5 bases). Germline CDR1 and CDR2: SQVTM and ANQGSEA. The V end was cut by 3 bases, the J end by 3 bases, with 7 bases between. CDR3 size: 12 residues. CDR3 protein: CSVDQGTDTQYF. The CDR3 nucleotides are TGCAGCGTTGACCAGGGAACAGATACGCAGTATTTT.

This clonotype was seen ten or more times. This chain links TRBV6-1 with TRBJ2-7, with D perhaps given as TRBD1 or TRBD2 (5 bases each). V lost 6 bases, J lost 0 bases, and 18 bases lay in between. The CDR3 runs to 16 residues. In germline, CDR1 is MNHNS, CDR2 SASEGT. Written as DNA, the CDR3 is TGTGCCAGCAGCCAGTATGGGGCTAGCATCTCCTACGAGCAGTACTTC. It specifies CASSQYGASISYEQYF.

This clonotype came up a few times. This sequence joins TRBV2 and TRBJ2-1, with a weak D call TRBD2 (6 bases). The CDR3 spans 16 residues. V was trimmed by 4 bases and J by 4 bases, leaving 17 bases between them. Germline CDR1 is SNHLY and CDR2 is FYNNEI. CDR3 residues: CASSGRRDFTYNEQFF. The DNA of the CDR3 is TGTGCCAGCAGTGGACGCCGGGACTTCACATACAATGAGCAGTTCTTC.